The 7 T cell receptor beta chains below all came from one sample that was sequenced in a study of post-analysis software for immune sequencing data. Findings and limits, study-wide: TRBV5-6, TRBV5-1 and TRBV20-1 belonged to a set of about 5 TRBV segments that were more frequent in patients than controls.

Unique molecular identifiers were carried by the TCR beta cDNA libraries. TCRdb fed the PCR reads into MiXCR, producing one record per CDR3 protein. The repertoire holds a few hundred thousand distinct CDR3 sequences, less than 40% seen once, with roughly 8.2% in the top ten. Antigens of these TCRs are unknown. Sample: blood. The receptors here all came from a girl aged 2-10 years with multiple sclerosis.

This clonotype was observed a handful of times. The chain employs TRBV28 and TRBJ1-4; D possibly corresponds to TRBD1 (5 bases). The CDR3 contains 12 residues. V was clipped by 10 bases and J by 8 bases, with 14 bases between them. Per the germline V gene, CDR1 is MDHEN and CDR2 is SYDVKM. CDR3 amino acids: CATRVLGEKLFF. The CDR3 nucleotides are TGTGCCACCAGGGTTCTCGGGGAAAAACTGTTTTTT. Filled out from reference TRBV28 and TRBJ1-4, the complete variable domain reads DVKVTQSSRYLVKRTGEKVFLECVQDMDHENMFWYRQDPGLGLRLIYFSYDVKMKEKGDIPEGYSVSREKKERFSLILESASTNQTSMYLCATRVLGEKLFFGSGTQLSVL.

This clonotype was counted at least ten times. This chain connects TRBV7-2 to TRBJ2-7, with D possibly being TRBD2 (5 bases). The CDR3 covers 15 residues. The V gene's germline CDR1 is SGHTA and CDR2 FQGNSA. Trimming took off 5 bases at V and 9 bases at J, with 23 bases between the two ends. CDR3 sequence reads: CASSPSPAARGGQYF. CDR3 coding DNA: TGTGCCAGCAGCCCGTCGCCGGCAGCTCGGGGTGGGCAGTACTTC.

As DNA, the CDR3 is TGTGCCAGCAGTGGCTGGGGGGAGGTGTCCTACGAGCAGTACTTC. This sequence encodes CASSGWGEVSYEQYF. V and J are TRBV6-2 or TRBV6-3 and TRBJ2-7, with D possibly TRBD2 on 6 matching bases. Looked up from germline, CDR1 is MNHEY and CDR2 is SVGEGT. V dropped 5 bases and J dropped 1 base, with 15 bases sitting between them. CDR3 size: 15 residues.

This clonotype has more than one count but fewer than ten. The chain carries TRBV4-3 and TRBJ2-7; D perhaps matches TRBD2 (6 bases). Germline V lookup: CDR1 LGHNA, CDR2 YSLEER. The V gene lost 1 base and the J gene lost 6 bases, with 22 bases spanning the gap. CDR3 length equals 17 residues. CDR3 bases: TGCGCCAGCAGCCAAGCTCTCGGGGCAGCGGGTAAATTCGAGCAGTACTTC. This translates into CASSQALGAAGKFEQYF.

This chain joins TRBV5-1 and TRBJ2-1, with a possible D match to TRBD1 (6 bases). CDR1 SGHRS and CDR2 YFSETQ come from the germline V gene. V shed 0 bases and J shed 6 bases, with 10 bases lying between them. This CDR3 spans 14 amino acids. CDR3 in amino acids: CASSLADSPNEQFF. The CDR3 DNA reads as TGCGCCAGCAGCTTGGCGGACAGTCCCAATGAGCAGTTCTTC.

The genes are TRBV7-9 and TRBJ2-5; 11 bases align to TRBD2. The CDR3 length is 16 residues. Germline V gene lookup returns CDR1 SEHNR and CDR2 FQNEAQ (reference sequence). Trimming removed 4 bases from V and 1 base from J; junction bases left unmatched: 5. CDR3 sequence (DNA): TGTGCCAGCAGCTGGGGACTAGCGGAAACCCAAGAGACCCAGTACTTC. It codes for CASSWGLAETQETQYF.

This chain connects TRBV6-2 or TRBV6-3 to TRBJ2-5; possible D gene TRBD2, 5 bases. CDR1 MNHEY and CDR2 SVGEGT come from the germline V gene. The CDR3 contains 14 residues. V lost 4 bases, J lost 3 bases, and 12 bases lay in between. The CDR3 DNA reads as TGTGCCAGCAGTTTAGAAGGGAGCAAAGAGACCCAGTACTTC. It encodes CASSLEGSKETQYF.